This is a list of T cell receptor beta chains from one sample in a study of T-cell reconstitution after alpha-beta-depleted transplantation in children. TCRdb passed the PCR reads through MiXCR, listing each CDR3 protein once. The sample lists a few hundred thousand distinct CDR3 sequences, about 16% seen once, with more than 2.5% in the top ten. The input for sequencing was PBMCs from the stem cell graft donor, taken from the stem cell graft. The receptor source for this set is a human donor who donated a stem cell graft to a child with acute lymphoblastic leukemia. The CDR3 runs from the conserved cysteine through the conserved F or W. The D gene is left open where the match is weak. Some rows have no size entry. The others give once, few or many, or a class for an expanded clone.

V gene	clone size	J gene	D gene	CDR3 protein	CDR3 DNA
TRBV7-9	few	TRBJ2-4	TRBD1	CASSLAGQGPPLGYF	TGTGCCAGCAGCTTAGCGGGACAGGGGCCCCCCCTGGGATACTTC
TRBV6-6	few	TRBJ2-3	-	CASHLAGTQYF	TGTGCCAGCCACCTGGCCGGTACGCAGTATTTT
TRBV7-2	-	TRBJ1-1	-	CASSFLLGHEAFF	TGTGCCAGCAGCTTCCTATTGGGACATGAAGCTTTCTTT
TRBV24-1	few	TRBJ2-5	-	CATSGTGETQYF	TGTGCCACCAGTGGTACTGGGGAGACCCAGTACTTC
TRBV5-6	few	TRBJ2-5	TRBD1	CASSFGQGVETQYF	TGTGCCAGCAGCTTTGGACAGGGGGTTGAGACCCAGTACTTC
TRBV7-9	-	TRBJ2-1	TRBD2	CASLPGLGSPEQFF	TGTGCCAGCCTACCAGGACTAGGGAGTCCTGAGCAGTTCTTC
TRBV9	-	TRBJ2-3	TRBD2	CASNKAGGRATDTQYF	TGTGCCAGCAACAAGGCTGGCGGGAGGGCCACAGATACGCAGTATTTT
TRBV29-1	-	TRBJ2-2	-	CSVRFGMITGELFF	TGCAGCGTTCGGTTTGGGATGATCACCGGGGAGCTGTTTTTT
TRBV3-1	-	TRBJ2-2	-	CASSQRGELFF	TGTGCCAGCAGCCAACGCGGGGAGCTGTTTTTT
TRBV29-1	few	TRBJ2-7	-	CSVSEPPEQYF	TGCAGCGTTTCCGAGCCACCCGAGCAGTACTTC
TRBV3-1	few	TRBJ2-1	TRBD2	CASTSGRPSSYNEQFF	TGTGCCAGCACTAGCGGGAGGCCGAGCTCCTACAATGAGCAGTTCTTC
TRBV5-1	few	TRBJ2-2	-	CASSLSFTNTGELFF	TGCGCCAGCAGCTTGTCTTTCACGAACACCGGGGAGCTGTTTTTT
TRBV5-1	-	TRBJ2-7	-	CASSFQGLYEQYF	TGCGCCAGCAGCTTCCAGGGGCTATACGAGCAGTACTTC
TRBV12-3/TRBV12-4	-	TRBJ1-5	-	CASNPSGYGTQPQHF	TGTGCCAGCAATCCCTCGGGATACGGCACTCAGCCCCAGCATTTT
TRBV7-2	few	TRBJ2-3	-	CASSLGIHIGGSDTQYF	TGTGCCAGCAGCTTAGGGATCCACATCGGGGGATCGGATACGCAGTATTTT
TRBV10-3	-	TRBJ2-7	TRBD1	CAISEPGTGGTYEQYF	TGTGCCATCAGTGAACCCGGGACAGGGGGGACCTACGAGCAGTACTTC
TRBV12-3/TRBV12-4	-	TRBJ2-5	-	CASSFGASKETQYF	TGTGCCAGCAGTTTTGGGGCGAGCAAAGAGACCCAGTACTTC
TRBV20-1	-	TRBJ2-7	-	CSAREGPRSYYEQYF	TGCAGTGCTAGAGAGGGCCCCAGGAGTTACTACGAGCAGTACTTC
TRBV12-3/TRBV12-4	few	TRBJ2-1	-	CASTWIGDGDNEQFF	TGTGCCAGCACGTGGATTGGGGATGGGGACAATGAGCAGTTCTTC
TRBV29-1	-	TRBJ2-5	TRBD2	CSVGLAGPGTQYF	TGCAGCGTCGGACTAGCGGGGCCAGGGACCCAGTACTTC
TRBV24-1	-	TRBJ2-2	-	CATSGGVSNTGELFF	TGTGCCACCAGTGGGGGGGTCTCGAACACCGGGGAGCTGTTTTTT
TRBV9	few	TRBJ1-2	-	CASIGTNYGYTF	TGTGCCAGCATCGGGACAAACTATGGCTACACCTTC
TRBV4-2	few	TRBJ2-5	TRBD2	CASSHLLAGENQETQYF	TGTGCCAGCAGCCACCTACTAGCGGGAGAGAACCAAGAGACCCAGTACTTC
TRBV7-9	-	TRBJ2-1	-	CASSLQYGSKNEQFF	TGTGCCAGCAGCTTACAATACGGGAGCAAGAATGAGCAGTTCTTC
TRBV7-3	-	TRBJ2-1	-	CASSFLSGEWNEQFF	TGTGCCAGCAGCTTTCTAAGCGGAGAATGGAATGAGCAGTTCTTC
TRBV18	-	TRBJ1-2	TRBD1	CASSPGQEDGYTF	TGTGCCAGCTCACCTGGACAGGAAGATGGCTACACCTTC
TRBV20-1	few	TRBJ2-3	TRBD2	CSARDSERDADTQYF	TGCAGTGCTAGAGATTCAGAGCGGGACGCAGATACGCAGTATTTT
TRBV29-1	-	TRBJ2-7	-	CSVEAVGDKQYF	TGCAGCGTTGAAGCTGTTGGGGACAAGCAGTACTTC
TRBV27	few	TRBJ2-7	-	CASRIIGAETYEQYF	TGTGCCAGCAGAATCATAGGAGCTGAGACCTACGAGCAGTACTTC
TRBV27	-	TRBJ1-5	-	CASSFSRGGAGDGLSNQPQHF	TGTGCCAGCAGTTTTAGTCGGGGGGGCGCCGGGGACGGCCTTAGCAATCAGCCCCAGCATTTT
TRBV2	few	TRBJ2-1	TRBD2	CASSWWASGSYNEQFF	TGTGCCAGCAGTTGGTGGGCTAGCGGGAGTTACAATGAGCAGTTCTTC
TRBV5-5	-	TRBJ2-1	-	CASSLESANEQFF	TGTGCCAGCAGCTTGGAGTCAGCCAATGAGCAGTTCTTC
TRBV9	few	TRBJ2-1	TRBD2	CASQGLAGLDNEQFF	TGTGCCAGCCAGGGACTAGCGGGGCTAGACAATGAGCAGTTCTTC
TRBV7-8	few	TRBJ2-1	-	CASTTRRIVRGNEQFF	TGTGCCAGCACCACCCGTCGGATCGTGAGGGGAAATGAGCAGTTCTTC
TRBV19	-	TRBJ1-1	-	CASSITENTEAFF	TGTGCCAGTAGTATAACAGAGAACACTGAAGCTTTCTTT
TRBV28	few	TRBJ2-1	-	CASSLYNNPQFF	TGTGCCAGCAGTTTATATAATAACCCCCAGTTCTTC
TRBV12-3/TRBV12-4	-	TRBJ2-7	-	CASSLGQTRRAYEQYF	TGTGCCAGCAGTTTAGGACAGACAAGAAGAGCCTACGAGCAGTACTTC
TRBV24-1	-	TRBJ2-3	-	CATSKGKLTDTQYF	TGTGCCACCTCTAAGGGGAAACTCACAGATACGCAGTATTTT
TRBV9	-	TRBJ1-6	-	CASSASPGGSSYNSPLHF	TGTGCCAGCAGCGCCAGTCCGGGGGGGAGCTCCTATAATTCACCCCTCCACTTT
TRBV5-1	-	TRBJ2-7	TRBD1	CASSSRDRGTYEQYF	TGCGCCAGCAGCTCGCGGGACAGGGGCACCTACGAGCAGTACTTC
TRBV5-8	-	TRBJ2-1	-	CASRSGPSSYNEQFF	TGTGCCAGCAGGTCCGGGCCTAGCTCCTACAATGAGCAGTTCTTC
TRBV14	-	TRBJ1-2	TRBD1	CASSWGQGTSYGYTF	TGTGCCAGCAGCTGGGGACAGGGGACCTCCTATGGCTACACCTTC
TRBV12-3/TRBV12-4	-	TRBJ2-1	-	CASSPPGLASYNEQFF	TGTGCCAGCAGTCCCCCGGGACTTGCCTCCTACAATGAGCAGTTCTTC
TRBV5-1	-	TRBJ2-7	-	CASRSNGRPYEQYF	TGCGCCAGCAGATCTAACGGCCGCCCCTACGAGCAGTACTTC
TRBV20-1	few	TRBJ2-3	TRBD2	CSAAVAGFTDTQYF	TGCAGTGCGGCGGTAGCGGGATTCACAGATACGCAGTATTTT
TRBV18	-	TRBJ1-1	TRBD1	CASSRDRRTEAFF	TGTGCCAGCTCACGGGACAGGCGCACTGAAGCTTTCTTT
TRBV20-1	few	TRBJ1-2	-	CSASRDNYGYTF	TGCAGTGCTAGCCGGGACAACTATGGCTACACCTTC
TRBV9	-	TRBJ2-5	TRBD2	CASSVGGLAGAETQYF	TGTGCCAGCAGCGTAGGAGGTCTAGCGGGAGCAGAGACCCAGTACTTC
TRBV24-1	-	TRBJ2-7	-	CATSDGNSYEQYF	TGTGCCACCAGTGACGGCAACTCCTACGAGCAGTACTTC
TRBV7-6	-	TRBJ1-1	TRBD1	CASSFEPGQMNSEAFF	TGTGCCAGCAGCTTTGAACCGGGACAGATGAACTCTGAAGCTTTCTTT
TRBV5-1	few	TRBJ1-1	-	CASSGGRLAYGTEAFF	TGCGCCAGCAGCGGGGGGCGCTTAGCCTACGGCACTGAAGCTTTCTTT
TRBV7-3	many	TRBJ1-1	TRBD1	CASSWTGGTEAFF	TGTGCCAGCAGCTGGACAGGGGGCACTGAAGCTTTCTTT
TRBV24-1	-	TRBJ2-3	-	CATSLGFNTDTQYF	TGTGCCACCAGTCTTGGATTCAACACAGATACGCAGTATTTT
TRBV7-8	many	TRBJ2-1	TRBD2	CASSYVAGRYNEQFF	TGTGCCAGCAGCTATGTAGCGGGACGGTACAATGAGCAGTTCTTC
TRBV6-5	few	TRBJ1-2	-	CASSYLSGHGYTF	TGTGCCAGCAGCTATTTATCGGGACATGGCTACACCTTC
TRBV27	-	TRBJ2-1	-	CASSFPGGGSHFNEQFF	TGTGCCAGCAGTTTTCCGGGGGGCGGGAGTCATTTTAATGAGCAGTTCTTC
TRBV5-1	few	TRBJ1-1	TRBD1	CASSLTRGQGKNTEAFF	TGCGCCAGCAGCTTGACCCGTGGACAGGGGAAGAACACTGAAGCTTTCTTT
TRBV10-3	-	TRBJ2-5	-	CAIRPRESQETQYF	TGTGCCATCAGACCCAGGGAATCCCAAGAGACCCAGTACTTC
TRBV20-1	-	TRBJ1-5	-	CSARERELGHQPQHF	TGCAGTGCTAGGGAGCGGGAACTCGGGCATCAGCCCCAGCATTTT
TRBV24-1	-	TRBJ2-2	-	CATGGKTGELFF	TGTGCCACCGGGGGGAAGACCGGGGAGCTGTTTTTT